The 7 T cell receptor beta chains presented below share a single source sample, sequenced in a study of T cells in Graves' hyperthyroidism and ophthalmopathy. RNA transcripts served as the template for amplifying TCR beta CDR3 regions. TCR CDR3 underwent first-round RT-PCR with the HTBI primer set. TCRdb re-analysed the multiplex PCR reads in MiXCR, keeping a single row per CDR3 protein. Found here are 560,000 or so distinct CDR3 sequences, 20% of them singletons; the top ten hold less than 55%. Sequenced sample: blood. The receptors were sampled from a man in his forties or fifties with Graves' ophthalmopathy.

This clonotype has a handful of counts. This sequence joins TRBV6-5 and TRBJ2-7, with 14 bases matching TRBD2. Germline V gives CDR1 MNHEY, CDR2 SVGAGI. The ends lost 0 bases at V and 1 base at J; junction bases unmatched: 5. This CDR3 is 18 amino acids long. The CDR3 DNA reads TGTGCCAGCAGTTACTCCAGGCGACTAGCGGGAGGGTCCTACGAGCAGTACTTC. Translated, it gives CASSYSRRLAGGSYEQYF.

This clonotype occurred many times. V usage is TRBV18 and J usage is TRBJ2-1, with 9 bases lining up with TRBD2. This CDR3 comprises 15 residues. Looked up from germline, CDR1 is KGHSH and CDR2 is LQKENI. J was trimmed by 5 bases and V by 3 bases; bases with no gene match: 5. CDR3 amino acids: CASSPRTSADNEQFF. CDR3 DNA: TGTGCCAGCTCACCGAGGACTAGCGCAGACAATGAGCAGTTCTTC.

The chain links TRBV7-2 to TRBJ1-6; D possibly corresponds to TRBD1 (5 bases). Trimming stripped 6 bases from V and 7 bases from J, with 16 bases between. Germline assignment: CDR1 SGHTA and CDR2 FQGNSA. This CDR3 has 15 residues. CDR3 amino acids: CASRFTSGYNSPLHF. As DNA, the CDR3 is TGTGCCAGCAGGTTTACGTCAGGGTACAATTCACCCCTCCACTTT.

This clonotype came up a few times. CDR3 DNA: TGCGCCAGCAGCTTGACAGCCAGGGTTAGCACAGATACGCAGTATTTT. Residues: CASSLTARVSTDTQYF. The rearrangement links TRBV5-1 to TRBJ2-3, with D possibly TRBD1 on 5 matching bases. Per germline, CDR1 SGHRS and CDR2 YFSETQ. The CDR3 is 16 amino acids. V gave up 1 base and J gave up 0 bases, with 12 bases separating them.

The rearrangement joins TRBV29-1 to TRBJ2-5; 8 bases fit TRBD1. Germline V gives CDR1 SQVTM, CDR2 ANQGSEA. Trimming took 7 bases from V and 1 from J; bases not matched to a gene: 5. The CDR3 covers 13 residues. The CDR3 region has the DNA TGCAGCGCAGCGACAGGGGCCCAAGAGACCCAGTACTTC. Amino acid sequence: CSAATGAQETQYF.

This clonotype has just a few counts. The CDR3 is CASSPGSRKGDEQFF. CDR3 nucleotides: TGCGCCAGCAGCCCAGGGTCGAGGAAAGGCGATGAGCAGTTCTTC. This chain uses TRBV4-3 with TRBJ2-1, with D perhaps TRBD1 (5 bases). This CDR3 is built from 15 residues. Looked up from germline, CDR1 is LGHNA and CDR2 is YSLEER. The germline V and J ends were trimmed by 4 bases and 8 bases, with 18 bases remaining between them.

The chain uses TRBV14 and TRBJ2-3; the D call may be TRBD1 or TRBD2 (6 bases each). V lost 4 bases and J lost 2, with 16 bases in between. The length of the CDR3 is 16 residues. Per germline, CDR1 SGHDN and CDR2 FVKESK. CDR3 sequence reads: CASSPFWGAATDTQYF. The CDR3 DNA follows: TGTGCCAGCAGCCCTTTTTGGGGGGCGGCCACAGATACGCAGTATTTT.